Following are 14 T cell receptor beta chains from one sample sequenced in a study of blood T cell repertoires in COVID-19. Data came from immunoSEQ multiplex PCR; TCRdb stores just in-frame clones and leaves some out. The table has fewer than 300,000 clones, over 75% seen once; the top ten hold less than 20%. The sequenced sample was PBMCs or T cells enriched from blood (not recorded which). These receptors were obtained from a man in his late teens or twenties who had recovered from COVID-19.

V and J are TRBV15 and TRBJ1-4; no reliable D call. Per germline, CDR1 LNHNV and CDR2 YYDKDF (reference sequence). V was cut by 0 bases and J by 4 bases, with 12 bases left in between. CDR3 length: 16 residues. The CDR3 spells CATSRDPSGLNEKLFF. For the CDR3, the DNA is TGTGCCACCAGCAGAGATCCGTCAGGCCTTAATGAAAAACTGTTTTTT.

The V gene is TRBV6-5, the J gene TRBJ2-7, with 11 bases that match TRBD1. Germline-derived CDR1 and CDR2 are MNHEY and SVGAGI. V dropped 2 bases and J dropped 0; count of bases not matched to a gene: 0. CDR3 length: 15 residues. For the CDR3, the DNA is TGTGCCAGCAGTTACGGACAGGGGGCCTCCTACGAGCAGTACTTC. Encoded protein: CASSYGQGASYEQYF.

Only a few counts were recorded for this clone. This chain uses TRBV5-1 with TRBJ1-1; D remains ambiguous. In germline, CDR1 is SGHRS, CDR2 YFSETQ. There are 13 residues in the CDR3. V was shortened by 7 bases and J by 1 base, with 11 bases between the two germline ends. As DNA, the CDR3 is TGCGCCAGCCGTCCCTCAGGGAACACTGAAGCTTTCTTT. This encodes CASRPSGNTEAFF.

The V gene is TRBV13, the J gene TRBJ2-7, with D hard to call. Germline assignment: CDR1 PRHDT and CDR2 FYEKMQ (reference sequence). The CDR3 totals 12 residues. Trimming left V 4 bases short and J 5 bases short, with 9 bases between. Here the CDR3 reads CASSSRSHEQYF. For the CDR3, the DNA is TGTGCCAGCAGCTCCCGAAGCCACGAGCAGTACTTC.

CDR3 amino acids: CASSLATEGRGRSYNEQFF. In DNA, the CDR3 is TGTGCCAGCAGCTTAGCCACGGAGGGAAGGGGGCGGTCCTACAATGAGCAGTTCTTC. J is TRBJ2-1 and V is TRBV7-9, with D possibly being TRBD1 (7 bases). The CDR3 runs to 19 residues. Trimming took 0 bases from V and 1 from J, leaving 19 bases between them. Germline assignment: CDR1 SEHNR and CDR2 FQNEAQ (reference sequence).

This chain joins TRBV11-2 and TRBJ1-1; 7 bases are a match to TRBD1. CDR3 length: 14 amino acids. The germline V gene has CDR1 SGHAT and CDR2 FQNNGV. The J segment lost 3 bases and the V segment lost 4 bases, leaving 5 bases of the junction unmatched. This chain's CDR3 is CASSSTGVDTEAFF. CDR3 bases: TGTGCCAGCAGCTCCACAGGGGTGGACACTGAAGCTTTCTTT.

This chain links TRBV5-4 with TRBJ2-4; weak D call: TRBD2 (5 bases). Trimming took off 1 base at V and 6 bases at J, with 11 bases between the two ends. The CDR3 consists of 14 residues. From germline, CDR1 is SGHNT and CDR2 YYREEE (reference sequence). The CDR3 nucleotides are TGTGCCAGCAGCTTGTGGGGAGCGATAAACATTCAGTACTTC. This gives the protein CASSLWGAINIQYF.

The CDR3 DNA sequence: TGTGCCAGCAGCTCCGGGACAGGTTCGGTCTACGAGCAGTACTTC. This sequence encodes CASSSGTGSVYEQYF. This rearrangement joins TRBV11-3 to TRBJ2-7, with TRBD1 matching 8 bases. CDR1 is SGHNT, CDR2 YENEEA, per germline. CDR3 length: 15 amino acids. V trimming: 4 bases; J trimming: 3 bases; junction bases outside the gene matches: 8.

With regard to this clone: Within the sample, other DNA sequences also encode this same CDR3. V and J are TRBV7-9 and TRBJ1-3; perhaps TRBD1 as D (6 bases). The CDR3 is 15 amino acids. Germline V gene sequence: CDR1 SEHNR, CDR2 FQNEAQ (reference sequence). The V and J ends lost 5 bases and 1 base respectively, with 12 bases between them. Written as DNA, the CDR3 is TGTGCCAGCAGCCTCAGGGGCATTTCTGGAAACACCATATATTTT. It translates to CASSLRGISGNTIYF.

The chain joins TRBV19 to TRBJ2-7, with 10 nucleotides matching TRBD1. V trimming: 5 bases; J trimming: 2 bases; junction bases outside the gene matches: 6. Germline lookup yields CDR1 LNHDA and CDR2 SQIVND (reference sequence). The CDR3 is 15 amino acids. The CDR3 region is CASSSRTGGPYEQYF. CDR3 DNA sequence: TGTGCCAGTAGTTCCCGGACAGGGGGTCCCTACGAGCAGTACTTC.

The gene calls are TRBV5-6 and TRBJ2-7, with unresolved D. This CDR3 has 13 residues. The germline CDR1 and CDR2 sequences are SGHDT and YYEEEE. V was pared by 2 bases and J by 2 bases, with 8 bases between. The CDR3 sequence is CASSFNLAYEQYF. Written as DNA, the CDR3 is TGTGCCAGCAGCTTCAACTTAGCCTACGAGCAGTACTTC.

The V call is TRBV6-2 or TRBV6-3, the J call TRBJ2-2; TRBD2 agrees at 14 bases. Germline V gene data show CDR1 as MNHEY and CDR2 as SVGEGT. This CDR3 has 17 residues. Germline trimming cut 6 bases from V and 5 bases from J; bases unmatched to any gene: 8. The CDR3 DNA follows: TGTGCCAGCAGCCAACCGGGACTAGCGGGAGTGACCGGGGAGCTGTTTTTT. Translating gives CASSQPGLAGVTGELFF.

The V gene is TRBV6-4, the J gene TRBJ2-1; 8 bases fit TRBD2. This CDR3 has 15 residues. J gave up 4 bases and V 2 bases, and 4 bases lay outside the gene matches. Germline V gives CDR1 MRHNA, CDR2 SNTAGT. CDR3 amino acids: CASSDGIAGYNEQFF. The CDR3 DNA reads TGTGCCAGCAGTGACGGCATAGCGGGATACAATGAGCAGTTCTTC.

The DNA of the CDR3 is TGTGCCATCAGGGTAAACAGGGAAAGTACTGAAGCTTTCTTT. Its protein product is CAIRVNRESTEAFF. V usage is TRBV10-3 and J usage is TRBJ1-1; perhaps TRBD1 as D (6 bases). Germline CDR1 and CDR2: ENHRY and SYGVKD. V lost 6 bases and J lost 5, with 16 bases in between. The CDR3 has 14 amino acids.